The 20 T cell receptor beta chains below all came from one sample that was sequenced in a study of shared T cell receptors in the human thymus. Profiling relied on immunoSEQ multiplex PCR, and the TCRdb table lists in-frame clones only, not all of them. This sample has approximately 580,000 clones; around three quarters occur once, and the top ten carry 0.01% to 0.015%. This sample also belongs to another study, concerning human thymus T cells.

What was sequenced was thymocytes. Receptors originate from a boy in the first two years of life with a congenital heart defect.

Only a few counts were recorded for this clone. The chain combines TRBV10-2 with TRBJ2-1; TRBD2 agrees at 14 bases. Germline CDR1 and CDR2: WSHSY and SAAADI. With 4 bases clipped from V and 6 bases from J, the junction kept 5 bases outside the gene matches. This CDR3 region has 16 residues. CDR3 nucleotides: TGCGCCAGCAGTGCCGGGACTAGCGGGAGAGGCAATGAGCAGTTCTTC. Translated, it gives CASSAGTSGRGNEQFF.

This sequence joins TRBV9 and TRBJ2-7; TRBD2 matches 7 bases. The CDR3 contains 14 residues. Germline loops: CDR1 SGDLS, CDR2 YYNGEE. J gave up 2 bases and V 4 bases, and 6 bases lay outside the gene matches. CDR3 DNA: TGTGCCAGCAGCTCGAGACTAGCCCCCTACGAGCAGTACTTC. The encoded protein is CASSSRLAPYEQYF.

The V gene is TRBV11-1, the J gene TRBJ2-7; D remains unclear. Per the germline V gene, CDR1 is SGHAT and CDR2 is FQDESV (reference sequence). The CDR3 is made up of 14 amino acids. The V gene lost 5 bases and the J gene lost 0 bases, with 11 bases spanning the gap. In nucleotides, the CDR3 is TGTGCCAGCAGCCCCAAGCAAGTCTCCTACGAGCAGTACTTC. Translated: CASSPKQVSYEQYF.

The V call is TRBV14, the J call TRBJ2-1, with TRBD2 matching over 11 bases. The CDR3 contains 15 residues. Germline V gene data show CDR1 as SGHDN and CDR2 as FVKESK. The V gene end was trimmed by 3 bases and the J gene end by 7 bases; junction bases not matched to a gene: 5. DNA for the CDR3: TGTGCCAGCAGCCAGGACCGACTAGCGGGAAATGAGCAGTTCTTC. Translation: CASSQDRLAGNEQFF. Combining the CDR3 with reference TRBV14 and TRBJ2-1 gives the whole variable domain EAGVTQFPSHSVIEKGQTVTLRCDPISGHDNLYWYRRVMGKEIKFLLHFVKESKQDESGMPNNRFLAERTGGTYSTLKVQPAELEDSGVYFCASSQDRLAGNEQFFGPGTRLTVL.

This rearrangement joins TRBV11-2 to TRBJ2-5; 9 bases are shared with TRBD1. CDR3 length equals 13 residues. Germline V gene lookup returns CDR1 SGHAT and CDR2 FQNNGV. V lost 5 bases to trimming and J lost 5 bases; unmatched junction nucleotides: 3. CDR3: CASSVGTGETQYF. CDR3 DNA: TGTGCCAGCAGCGTCGGGACAGGGGAGACCCAGTACTTC.

The rearrangement links TRBV5-6 to TRBJ2-1; 7 bases map to TRBD1. Germline V gives CDR1 SGHDT, CDR2 YYEEEE. This CDR3 has 17 residues. The V and J ends lost 0 bases and 3 bases, in that order; junction bases with no gene match: 9. CDR3 in DNA: TGTGCCAGCAGCTTGGAGGGACAGCCATGCCTCTACAATGAGCAGTTCTTC. This codes for CASSLEGQPCLYNEQFF.

This chain uses TRBV4-2 with TRBJ2-1; 13 nucleotides match TRBD2. In germline, CDR1 is LGHNA, CDR2 YNFKEQ. V gave up 4 bases and J gave up 8 bases; unmatched junction bases: 8. The CDR3 runs to 16 residues. The CDR3 region is CASSPWTSGRGDEQFF. The CDR3, as DNA: TGTGCCAGCAGCCCCTGGACTAGCGGGAGAGGGGATGAGCAGTTCTTC.

The chain has TRBV6-1 and TRBJ2-7; 12 nucleotides align to TRBD1. J gave up 9 bases and V 7 bases, and 13 bases lay outside the gene matches. The length of the CDR3 is 15 residues. CDR1 is MNHNS, CDR2 SASEGT, per germline. CDR3 bases: TGTGCCAGCATCCTAAGGGACAGGGGGCGAGTGGGGCAGTACTTC. Translated: CASILRDRGRVGQYF.

This sequence joins TRBV5-6 and TRBJ1-2; weak D call: TRBD1 (5 bases). The CDR3 contains 14 residues. Germline values: CDR1 SGHDT, CDR2 YYEEEE. The V end lost 2 bases, the J end lost 4 bases, and 12 bases lay between the germline ends. CDR3 protein: CASSFPGPFYGYTF. As DNA, the CDR3 is TGTGCCAGCAGCTTCCCAGGGCCTTTCTATGGCTACACCTTC.

V and J are TRBV12-2 and TRBJ2-1; no check of the table's D call, TRBD2, against the DNA was made. TRBV12-2 is termed a pseudogene. The CDR3 loop spans 16 amino acids. CDR3 sequence (DNA): TGTGCAAGTCGCTCCGCCAGGGAGGATATCTACAATGAGCAGTTCTTC. This gives the protein CASRSAREDIYNEQFF.

The J gene is TRBJ2-1, the V gene TRBV6-4, with 7 nucleotides matching TRBD1. The CDR3 is made up of 16 amino acids. J lost 0 bases, V lost 0 bases, and 2 bases had no gene match. The germline CDR1 and CDR2 sequences are MRHNA and SNTAGT. The CDR3, as DNA: TGTGCCAGCAGTGACTCGCCAGGGGGCTCCTACAATGAGCAGTTCTTC. Encoded protein: CASSDSPGGSYNEQFF.

In the case of this clone: At the DNA level, this CDR3 is encoded by other sequences in the same sample as well. The rearrangement joins TRBV5-1 to TRBJ2-5; D possibly corresponds to TRBD2 (5 bases). The CDR3 has 13 amino acids. Germline CDR1 and CDR2: SGHRS and YFSETQ. V was clipped by 2 bases and J by 1 base, with 6 bases between them. The CDR3 DNA reads TGCGCCAGCAGCTTAGGACTCCAAGAGACCCAGTACTTC. It yields the protein CASSLGLQETQYF.

Notes on this clone: The junction and the germline gene differ at one end; a read error may be behind it. This chain links TRBV7-7 with TRBJ2-7; TRBD2 agrees at 12 bases. Germline CDR1 is SSHAT and CDR2 is FNYEAQ (reference sequence). The CDR3 runs 14 residues. CDR3 sequence (DNA): TGTGCTAGCAGCCTGACTAGCGGGAGTCGGGAGCAGTACTTC. Its translation is CASSLTSGSREQYF.

The chain employs TRBV29-1 and TRBJ1-1, with a weak D call TRBD1 (5 bases). CDR3 size: 13 residues. Germline CDR1 SQVTM, CDR2 ANQGSEA. Trimming left V 3 bases short and J 3 bases short, with 11 bases between. Written as DNA, the CDR3 is TGCAGCGTTGACGGCAGGGCGGACACTGAAGCTTTCTTT. Its protein product is CSVDGRADTEAFF.

This clone was picked up one time. The CDR3 DNA reads TGTGCCAGCAGTTTGGACAGGGCAACCAACGAGCAGTACTTC. Translating it yields CASSLDRATNEQYF. This chain links TRBV28 with TRBJ2-7; 8 nucleotides match TRBD1. The CDR3 runs 14 residues. V was clipped by 3 bases and J by 5 bases; unmatched bases: 6. The germline V gene has CDR1 MDHEN and CDR2 SYDVKM. Variable domain in full (rest from reference TRBV28 and TRBJ2-7): DVKVTQSSRYLVKRTGEKVFLECVQDMDHENMFWYRQDPGLGLRLIYFSYDVKMKEKGDIPEGYSVSREKKERFSLILESASTNQTSMYLCASSLDRATNEQYFGPGTRLTVT.

The J gene is TRBJ1-1, the V gene TRBV9; 8 positions agree with TRBD1. Trimming took 1 base from V and 0 from J; bases not matched to a gene: 11. The CDR3 spans 18 residues. Germline CDR1 is SGDLS and CDR2 is YYNGEE. The CDR3 DNA follows: TGTGCCAGCAGCGTACAGGACAGGGTTACGACTGTGAACACTGAAGCTTTCTTT. Amino acid sequence: CASSVQDRVTTVNTEAFF.

The J gene is TRBJ2-1, the V gene TRBV6-4; 9 nucleotides agree with TRBD2. Germline V gene lookup returns CDR1 MRHNA and CDR2 SNTAGT. J was trimmed by 3 bases and V by 4 bases; bases with no gene match: 4. This CDR3 spans 15 amino acids. DNA of the CDR3: TGTGCCAGCAGTGGGCTAGCGGGAAACTACAATGAGCAGTTCTTC. Amino acids: CASSGLAGNYNEQFF.

The rearrangement joins TRBV6-4 to TRBJ2-3, with 7 nucleotides matching TRBD2. Germline assignment: CDR1 MRHNA and CDR2 SNTAGT. J was trimmed by 1 base and V by 0 bases; bases with no gene match: 19. The CDR3 extends over 21 amino acids. In nucleotides, the CDR3 is TGTGCCAGCAGTGACTCCCCCCAGCGGGGCGATATAAGGGCTGGCACAGATACGCAGTATTTT. This translates into CASSDSPQRGDIRAGTDTQYF.

CDR3 loop: CASSYGLYRGLDNEQFF. The CDR3 DNA sequence: TGTGCCAGCAGTTACGGACTGTATAGGGGGCTGGACAATGAGCAGTTCTTC. The J gene is TRBJ2-1, the V gene TRBV5-6, with 7 positions matching TRBD1. This CDR3 spans 17 amino acids. Germline CDR1 SGHDT, CDR2 YYEEEE. Trimming took 5 bases from V and 5 from J; bases not matched to a gene: 16.

The V call is TRBV4-3, the J call TRBJ2-1; 8 nucleotides align to TRBD1. Germline V gives CDR1 LGHNA, CDR2 YSLEER. The CDR3 consists of 19 residues. V lost 5 bases, J lost 3 bases, and 18 bases stayed unmatched. In DNA form, the CDR3 reads TGCGCCAGCAGCAGATCCTCTAGAAGGACAGGGCGCCGCTACAATGAGCAGTTCTTC. Protein: CASSRSSRRTGRRYNEQFF.